The table lists the clone carrying this TCR beta chain with many counts. Its antigen remains unidentified. Next came a second PCR, run for about 7 to 12 cycles, which used a sample-barcoded 5' primer along with a J-beta primer mix. TCRdb re-called the 5' RACE reads through MiXCR, storing one row per CDR3 protein. The sample has hundreds of thousands of distinct CDR3 sequences, about 30% seen once. The data are from a study of blood T cells in healthy people across ages. Study-wide findings and caveats: Possibly, changes in expanded clonotypes were confounded because donor CMV status was unknown. While age rose, TCR beta diversity per million T cells dropped in a roughly linear way.

Germline lookup yields CDR1 SGHRS and CDR2 YFSETQ. Trimming took off 7 bases at V and 7 bases at J, with 6 bases between the two ends. The CDR3 loop spans 10 amino acids. The chain employs TRBV5-1 and TRBJ2-1; no clear D gene. Sequenced: blood. The TCR comes from a woman older than 75 in good health. CDR3 nucleotides: TGCGCCAGCGGAAATAATGAGCAGTTCTTC. Amino acid sequence: CASGNNEQFF.